Reported below is one T cell receptor beta chain. TCRdb's copy holds only in-frame clones and misses some; the assay was immunoSEQ multiplex PCR. The sample consists of about 220,000 clones, roughly 87% of them appearing once. The source of the sample is a study of blood T cell repertoires in COVID-19. The overall study: COVID-19 samples collected from the United States, Italy and Spain covered acute and convalescent phases.

This CDR3 region has 15 residues. Per the germline V gene, CDR1 is LNHDA and CDR2 is SQIVND (reference sequence). Trimming cost V 7 bases and J 7 bases; bases outside gene matches: 11. Sequenced: peripheral blood. The chain couples TRBV19 to TRBJ1-2, with 11 nucleotides matching TRBD1. This clonotype was sampled from a man aged 40-49 years with active or convalescent COVID-19. CDR3 sequence: CASNQITGTGGGYTF. The CDR3 DNA reads as TGTGCCAGTAATCAAATTACCGGGACAGGGGGTGGCTACACCTTC. The complete variable domain, with remaining parts taken from reference TRBV19 and TRBJ1-2, reads DGGITQSPKYLFRKEGQNVTLSCEQNLNHDAMYWYRQDPGQGLRLIYYSQIVNDFQKGDIAEGYSVSREKKESFPLTVTSAQKNPTAFYLCASNQITGTGGGYTFGSGTRLTVV.